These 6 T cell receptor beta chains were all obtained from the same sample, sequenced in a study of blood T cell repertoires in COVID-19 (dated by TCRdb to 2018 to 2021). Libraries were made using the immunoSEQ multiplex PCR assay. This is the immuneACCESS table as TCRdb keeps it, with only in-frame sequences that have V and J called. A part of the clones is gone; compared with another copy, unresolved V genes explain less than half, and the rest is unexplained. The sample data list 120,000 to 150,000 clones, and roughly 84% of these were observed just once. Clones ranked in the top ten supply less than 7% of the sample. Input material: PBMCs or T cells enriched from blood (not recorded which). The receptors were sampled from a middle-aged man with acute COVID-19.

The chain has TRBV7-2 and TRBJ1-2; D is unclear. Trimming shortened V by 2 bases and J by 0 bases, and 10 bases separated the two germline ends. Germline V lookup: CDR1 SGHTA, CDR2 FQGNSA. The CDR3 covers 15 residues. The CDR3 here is CASSLNRRANYGYTF. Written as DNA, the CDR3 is TGTGCCAGCAGCTTAAACCGGAGGGCTAACTATGGCTACACCTTC.

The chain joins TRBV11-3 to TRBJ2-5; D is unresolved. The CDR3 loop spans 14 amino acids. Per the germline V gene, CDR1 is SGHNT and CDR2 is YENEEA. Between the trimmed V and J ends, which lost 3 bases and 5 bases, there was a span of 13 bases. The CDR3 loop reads CASSFSPGWETQYF. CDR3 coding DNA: TGTGCCAGCAGCTTTTCCCCCGGGTGGGAGACCCAGTACTTC.

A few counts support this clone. The CDR3 is CASRGPTGADQPQHF. The CDR3 DNA sequence: TGTGCCAGCAGGGGACCGACAGGGGCCGATCAGCCCCAGCATTTT. V usage is TRBV6-4 and J usage is TRBJ1-5, with TRBD1 identical over 8 bases. V dropped 6 bases and J dropped 5; count of bases not matched to a gene: 9. This CDR3 has 15 residues. Germline loops: CDR1 MRHNA, CDR2 SNTAGT.

The DNA for the CDR3 is TGTGCCACCACCCGGGGACTAGCGGCGAACACCGGGGAGCTGTTTTTT. Amino acid sequence: CATTRGLAANTGELFF. This chain connects TRBV15 to TRBJ2-2; 11 positions match TRBD2. V shed 7 bases, J shed 0 bases, and the junction held 4 bases outside the gene matches. Per germline, CDR1 LNHNV and CDR2 YYDKDF (reference sequence). The CDR3 contains 16 residues.

DNA for the CDR3: TGTGCCAGCAGCCGGGGACAGACAGATACGCAGTATTTT. It specifies CASSRGQTDTQYF. This chain links TRBV7-9 with TRBJ2-3, with 7 bases aligning to TRBD1. Germline values: CDR1 SEHNR, CDR2 FQNEAQ (reference sequence). This CDR3 comprises 13 residues. V shed 5 bases and J 3 bases; nucleotides not matched to a gene: 2. Drawing the rest from reference TRBV7-9 and TRBJ2-3, the complete variable domain is DTGVSQNPRHKITKRGQNVTFRCDPISEHNRLYWYRQTLGQGPEFLTYFQNEAQLEKSRLLSDRFSAERPKGSFSTLEIQRTEQGDSAMYLCASSRGQTDTQYFGPGTRLTVL.

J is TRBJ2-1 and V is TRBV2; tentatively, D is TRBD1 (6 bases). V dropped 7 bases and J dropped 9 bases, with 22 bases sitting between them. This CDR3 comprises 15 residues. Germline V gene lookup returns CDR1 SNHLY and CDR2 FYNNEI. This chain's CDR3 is CASIPRLAGEGEQFF. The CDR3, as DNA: TGTGCCAGCATTCCGAGGTTGGCAGGGGAAGGTGAGCAGTTCTTC.